This TCR beta chain derives from a study of regulatory T cells in long-lasting Graves disease. Study-level findings and limits: It is possible that accuracy was reduced by the small size of the sample.

Turning to this clonotype: What it binds is not known.

iRepertoire HTBI primers and Arm-PCR of CDR3 regions built TCR beta libraries. Via MiXCR, TCRdb re-called the multiplex PCR reads, giving one row per CDR3 protein. The sample yields 450,000 to 700,000 distinct CDR3 sequences, about 13% seen once. The time point denotes: newly diagnosed GD, antithyroid drugs for less than 3 months. Preparation of the TCR library used RNA extracted from PBMCs. V lost 5 bases, J lost 4 bases, and 7 bases stayed unmatched. Germline CDR1 and CDR2: SGHTA and FQGNSA. The CDR3 has 14 amino acids. These data are also associated with another study on T cells in Graves' hyperthyroidism and ophthalmopathy.

The chain recombines TRBV7-2 with TRBJ1-2; 7 nucleotides line up with TRBD1. The source was peripheral blood mononuclear cells (PBMCs), collected at new diagnosis, from a patient treated with antithyroid drugs. The sequence was obtained from a young man with Graves disease. CDR3 sequence: CASSARDRTYGYTF. CDR3 coding DNA: TGTGCCAGCAGCGCCCGGGACAGAACCTATGGCTACACCTTC.